This T cell receptor (beta chain) originates from a study of blood T cell repertoires in COVID-19. Turning to the study itself: Specimens from acute and convalescent COVID-19 originated in the United States, Italy and Spain. The analysed material was cDNA or gDNA that came from T cells, B-cell-depleted T cells, or PBMCs.

The study drew participants aged about 18 to 89 years from some 23 US areas. Per the original data handling: Estimation of nucleated cell counts relied on the amplification of reference gene primers. Using immunoSEQ multiplex PCR, the repertoire was profiled, and TCRdb retains in-frame clones only, with some absent. The DNA gave D and trimming, while V, J and clone size come from that table. The sample has around 200,000 clones; roughly 88% are singletons. Germline lookup yields CDR1 LGHDT and CDR2 YNNKEL (reference sequence). The CDR3 sequence is 17 residues long. The J segment lost 4 bases and the V segment lost 3 bases, leaving 11 bases of the junction unmatched.

The sequence derives from a man aged 35 to 55 with acute COVID-19. The source material was PBMCs or T cells enriched from blood (not recorded which). The V and J genes are TRBV3-1 (or the pseudogene TRBV3-2) and TRBJ2-3; 9 bases are a match to TRBD2. DNA of the CDR3: TGTGCCAGCAGCCAGTTAGCGGGAGTAAGGGGGTCAGATACGCAGTATTTT. This gives the protein CASSQLAGVRGSDTQYF.